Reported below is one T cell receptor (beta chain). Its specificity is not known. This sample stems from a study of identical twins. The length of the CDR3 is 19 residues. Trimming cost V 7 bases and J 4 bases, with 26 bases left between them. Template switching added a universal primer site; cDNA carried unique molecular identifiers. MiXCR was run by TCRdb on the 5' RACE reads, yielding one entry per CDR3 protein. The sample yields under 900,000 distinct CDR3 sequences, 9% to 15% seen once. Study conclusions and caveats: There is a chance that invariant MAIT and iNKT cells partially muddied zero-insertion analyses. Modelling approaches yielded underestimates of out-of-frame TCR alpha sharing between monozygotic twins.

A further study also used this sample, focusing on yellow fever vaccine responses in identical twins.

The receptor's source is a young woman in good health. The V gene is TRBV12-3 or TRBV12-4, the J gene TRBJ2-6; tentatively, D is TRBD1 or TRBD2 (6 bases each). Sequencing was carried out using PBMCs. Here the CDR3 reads CASTYYLTGGAAGANVLTF. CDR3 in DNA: TGTGCCAGCACTTATTACCTAACCGGGGGCGCAGCCGGGGCCAACGTCCTGACTTTC.